This T cell receptor (beta chain) is from a study of human T cells and chemical hapten exposure (dated by TCRdb to the early 2020s). About the full investigation: For sensitization, 2% DPC in acetone was applied to a roughly 2 cm by roughly 2 cm area of upper inner arm skin. Libraries were combined into a pool for sequencing, and differences in TCR yield between samples came mainly from small differences in library volumes within the pool. Patch tests used Finn chambers with 0.01% DPC on the upper back, scored after 6 days by International Contact Dermatitis Research Group standards. Twenty-nine alopecia patients provided blood for TCR sequencing at one to four time points (pre-sensitization, 2, 6 and 24 weeks). Throughout the approximately 24-week study period, patients were also given weekly therapeutic DPC doses on the scalp. Blood was sampled from patients pre-sensitization (week 0) and at 2, 6 and about 24 weeks after DPC sensitization. This study followed changes in the peripheral blood TCR repertoire in vivo during primary and secondary sensitization of alopecia patients to the hapten diphenylcyclopropenone (DPC). The mostly female patient cohort included alopecia areata with under or over 50% scalp involvement, alopecia totalis and alopecia universalis. Summary of the overall study and its limitations: Compared with pre-sensitization or healthy control sets, expanded TCRs formed significantly more large CDR3 similarity clusters, which is consistent with antigen-driven responses. Repeated subsampling changed both the strength of the expansion versus patch-test correlation and the threshold at which the correlation became significant. The number of TCRs above 1 in 1000 frequency did not change with DPC sensitization; there was no evidence of global repertoire structure alterations. Because all patients had alopecia, a presumed autoimmune disease, the immune response of the patients might differ from that of healthy individuals. The number of PT1 expanded TCRs positively correlated with patch test score, significant at thresholds 8, 16 and 32 but not 4.

This specimen's time point label, interpreted: pre-sensitization, week 0. The label giving this sample's treatment or condition can be read as: therapeutic diphenylcyclopropenone sensitization with weekly scalp DPC. Blood at each patch-test visit was drawn before the patch test was applied. Eligible patients were aged 18 to 70, diagnosed with alopecia, deemed suitable for DPC therapy, and excluded if pregnant. Total RNA was extracted from unfractionated whole blood collected in Tempus Blood RNA tubes. For this clonotype: The target of this receptor is not known. The record has no base qualities; no much larger clone is one base away.

Libraries were made using RACE. Sequencing used a NextSeq 500. During library preparation, unique molecular identifiers were attached to individual cDNA molecules so that TCRs could be counted in a quantitative, reproducible way. For every blood RNA sample, sequencing covered both the TCR alpha and TCR beta chains. For the original study's pipeline: The median number of TCRs per sample was roughly 98,000, ranging from about 23,224 to 700,000. The Decombinator software suite was used to annotate the V, J and CDR3 of the TCR reads. Every sample was subsampled to the same number of TCRs (28,000) for the PS versus PT1 abundance plots. TCRs were defined as expanded if absent before sensitization and observed at least eight times at the 2-week time point. TCRdb trimmed the raw reads at Q25, called clones with MiXCR and kept productive beta chains. Entries that share a CDR3 protein sequence are merged under the most common genes and DNA. The V and J calls were determined by TCRdb, not by the authors. For this sample the table gives 35,000 to 45,000 distinct CDR3 sequences, of which approximately 13% were detected only once. The ten largest clones represent about 5.7% of the sample.

V is shortened by 2 bases, J by 4 bases, and the region joining them spans 8 bases. The germline V gene supplies CDR1 SGHVS and CDR2 FNYEAQ. The cysteine opens and the phenylalanine closes a CDR3 of 13 amino acids. The entry retains the CDR3 DNA only, 39 bases that are in frame from base 1. The sequence was obtained from a young woman with alopecia areata. Some clones in this sample may be carry-over from other donors' samples. The chain joins TRBV7-6 to TRBJ2-5; no D gene call is confident. Source: whole blood, taken in connection with sensitization to the hapten diphenylcyclopropenone (DPC). This receptor has the CDR3 CASSLRARETQYF. The nucleotides are TGTGCCAGCAGCTTACGGGCAAGAGAGACCCAGTACTTC.